The rows below give T cell receptor beta chains drawn from one sample of a study of cytomegalovirus exposure and HLA in healthy donors. The repertoire was sequenced with immunoSEQ multiplex PCR; TCRdb's copy has only in-frame clones and lacks some. The sample lists over 150,000 clones; around 81% were seen once. The sample was PBMCs. Receptor source: a woman under 30 in good health and CMV-seropositive. Each CDR3 is given with its conserved first and last residue.

v_gene: TRBV9
CDR3aa: CASSVAGNPGSEPQHF

v_gene: TRBV27
CDR3aa: CASSSTGGPEHF

v_gene: TRBV5-1
CDR3aa: CASSFWGRRRNQETQYF

v_gene: TRBV5-1
CDR3aa: CASSLDYFSGNTIYF

v_gene: TRBV6-5
CDR3aa: CASRSGQGTYGYTF

v_gene: TRBV19
CDR3aa: CASGRTGLTEAFF

v_gene: TRBV5-1
CDR3aa: CASHQGQGYQETQYF

v_gene: TRBV6-6
CDR3aa: CASSRSTEYQETQYF

v_gene: TRBV7-2
CDR3aa: CASSLGFGVQETQYF

v_gene: TRBV2
CDR3aa: CASSIRQNTEAFF

v_gene: TRBV5-8
CDR3aa: CASSRLAGGELFF

v_gene: TRBV5-6
CDR3aa: CASSPNRGTEAFF

v_gene: TRBV13
CDR3aa: CASSTRVHEQYF

v_gene: TRBV5-1
CDR3aa: CASSLGGEAEAFF

v_gene: TRBV4-1
CDR3aa: CASSQSIESGLISGNTIYF

v_gene: TRBV20-1
CDR3aa: CSANPPERGF

v_gene: TRBV2
CDR3aa: CASSVGGSVSYEQYF

v_gene: TRBV19
CDR3aa: CASSPISLGWKAFF

v_gene: TRBV25-1
CDR3aa: CASSEGRSGANVLTF

v_gene: TRBV15
CDR3aa: CATSRGSNGQEKLFF

v_gene: TRBV7-9
CDR3aa: CASSLDRDLVNSPLHF

v_gene: TRBV4-1
CDR3aa: CASSQVSWVGSEQYF